A selection of T cell receptor beta chains follows, all from one sample in a study of blood T cell repertoires in COVID-19. Assay: immunoSEQ multiplex PCR; the TCRdb copy retains only in-frame clones and omits some. Here the sample spans about 400,000 clones, 88% being singletons. Source material: PBMCs or T cells enriched from blood (not recorded which). These receptors came from a woman between 35 and 50 years old with acute COVID-19. Both conserved end residues are part of each CDR3. D genes are given only for firm matches. The listing skips clone size in some rows; elsewhere it reads once, few, many or a size class.

d_call	j_call	cdr3_length	clone_size	v_call	cdr3_nt	cdr3_aa
.	TRBJ1-5	13	.	TRBV7-2	TGTGCCAGCAGCTTGAGTCGGGGTCAGCCCCAGCATTTT	CASSLSRGQPQHF
.	TRBJ1-6	17	.	TRBV10-1	TGCGCCAGCAGTGGGCCACAGGGTTTCAGGGATAATTCACCCCTCCACTTT	CASSGPQGFRDNSPLHF
.	TRBJ1-1	14	.	TRBV3-1/TRBV3-2	TGTGCCAGCAGATCCGACCCCGCCGGGACTGAAGCTTTCTTT	CASRSDPAGTEAFF
TRBD1	TRBJ2-7	15	once	TRBV2	TGTGCCAGCAGTGCAGGGGGCTCCATTACCTACGAGCAGTACTTC	CASSAGGSITYEQYF
TRBD1	TRBJ1-2	14	.	TRBV30	TGTGCCTGGAGGAGGGACAGGGTTGACTATGGCTACACCTTC	CAWRRDRVDYGYTF
.	TRBJ1-5	15	.	TRBV6-1	TGTGCCAGCAGTGAAATGCGGGGCTACAATCAGCCCCAGCATTTT	CASSEMRGYNQPQHF
TRBD2	TRBJ2-7	15	.	TRBV3-1/TRBV3-2	TGTGCCAGCAGCCAAGCTAGCGGGGGGGCCCACGAGCAGTACTTC	CASSQASGGAHEQYF
.	TRBJ1-3	15	.	TRBV5-1	TGCGCCAGCAGCTTGGCTGGGCTACCTGGAAACACCATATATTTT	CASSLAGLPGNTIYF
.	TRBJ1-6	13	.	TRBV5-1	TGCGCCAGCAGCCCGGCGGAGGGAATGGCCCTCCACTTT	CASSPAEGMALHF
.	TRBJ2-3	15	.	TRBV3-1/TRBV3-2	TGTGCCAGCAGCCCGAACAGGTGGGGGGTCGATACGCAGTATTTT	CASSPNRWGVDTQYF
.	TRBJ2-7	12	.	TRBV10-3	TGTGCCATCAGTGAAGAGGGCTACGAGCAGTACTTC	CAISEEGYEQYF
.	TRBJ2-1	12	.	TRBV24-1	TGTGCCACCAGTGATTCCCTGAGTGAGCAGTTCTTC	CATSDSLSEQFF
TRBD1	TRBJ2-2	17	.	TRBV19	TGTGCCAGTAGTATGTTCAGGGGGCCAGCGAACACCGGGGAGCTGTTTTTT	CASSMFRGPANTGELFF
TRBD1	TRBJ1-4	14	.	TRBV6-5	TGTGCCAGCAGAAACGGACAGGGATCCGAAAAACTGTTTTTT	CASRNGQGSEKLFF
.	TRBJ1-2	16	.	TRBV6-5	TGTGCCAGCAGTTACTCAATCGGCGAGGCTAACTATGGCTACACCTTC	CASSYSIGEANYGYTF
.	TRBJ1-3	16	.	TRBV11-2	TGTGCCAGCAGCTTTTGGACAAGACGGAATGGAAACACCATATATTTT	CASSFWTRRNGNTIYF